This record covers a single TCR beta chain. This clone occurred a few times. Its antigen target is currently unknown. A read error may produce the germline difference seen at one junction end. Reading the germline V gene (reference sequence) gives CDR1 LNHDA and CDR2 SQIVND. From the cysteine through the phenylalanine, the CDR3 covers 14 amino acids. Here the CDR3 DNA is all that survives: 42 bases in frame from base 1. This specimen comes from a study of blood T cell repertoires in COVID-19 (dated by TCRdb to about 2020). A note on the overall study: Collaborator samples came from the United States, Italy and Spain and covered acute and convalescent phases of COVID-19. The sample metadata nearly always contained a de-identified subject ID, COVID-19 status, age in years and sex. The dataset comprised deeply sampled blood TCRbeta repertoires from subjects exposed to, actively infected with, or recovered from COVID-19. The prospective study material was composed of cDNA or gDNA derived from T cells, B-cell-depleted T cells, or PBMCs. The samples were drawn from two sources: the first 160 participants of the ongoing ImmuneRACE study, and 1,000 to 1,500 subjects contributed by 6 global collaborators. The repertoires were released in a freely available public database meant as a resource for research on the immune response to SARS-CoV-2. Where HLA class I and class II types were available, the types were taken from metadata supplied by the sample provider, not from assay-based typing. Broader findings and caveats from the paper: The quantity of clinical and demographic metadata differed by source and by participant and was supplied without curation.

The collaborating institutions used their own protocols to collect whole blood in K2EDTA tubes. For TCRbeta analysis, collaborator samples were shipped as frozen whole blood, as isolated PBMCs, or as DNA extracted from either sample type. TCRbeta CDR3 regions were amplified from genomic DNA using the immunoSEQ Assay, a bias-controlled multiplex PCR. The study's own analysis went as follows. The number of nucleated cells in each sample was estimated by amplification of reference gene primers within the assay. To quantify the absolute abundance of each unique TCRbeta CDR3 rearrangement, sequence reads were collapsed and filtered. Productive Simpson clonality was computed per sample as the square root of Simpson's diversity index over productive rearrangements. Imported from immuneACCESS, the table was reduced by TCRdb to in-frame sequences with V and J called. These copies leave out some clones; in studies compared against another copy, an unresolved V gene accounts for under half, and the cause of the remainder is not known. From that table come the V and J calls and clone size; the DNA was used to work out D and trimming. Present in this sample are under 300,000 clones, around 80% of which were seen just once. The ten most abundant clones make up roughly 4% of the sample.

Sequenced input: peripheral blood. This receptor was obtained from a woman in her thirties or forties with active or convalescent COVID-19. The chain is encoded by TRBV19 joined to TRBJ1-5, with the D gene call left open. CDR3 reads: CASSLDNFNQPQHF. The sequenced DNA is TGTGCCAGTAGTTTAGACAACTTCAATCAGCCCCAGCATTTT. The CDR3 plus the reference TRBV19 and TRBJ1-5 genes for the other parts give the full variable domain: DGGITQSPKYLFRKEGQNVTLSCEQNLNHDAMYWYRQDPGQGLRLIYYSQIVNDFQKGDIAEGYSVSREKKESFPLTVTSAQKNPTAFYLCASSLDNFNQPQHFGDGTRLSIL.